Listed here are 8 T cell receptor beta chains from one sample, sequenced in a study of T cell responses to AZD1222 COVID-19 vaccine. Generated by immunoSEQ multiplex PCR, the TCRdb table keeps only in-frame clones and is missing some. The sample consists of around 99,000 clones, under 95% of them appearing once. The source was peripheral blood, collected on day 0 of AZD1222 vaccination. Receptors were obtained from an adult in good health.

J is TRBJ1-5 and V is TRBV19, with a weak D call TRBD1 (5 bases). The V gene lost 5 bases and the J gene lost 0 bases, with 14 bases spanning the gap. Germline CDR1 LNHDA, CDR2 SQIVND (reference sequence). The CDR3 is made up of 16 amino acids. The CDR3 DNA reads TGTGCCAGTAGTGATACAGGCCCGTATAGCAATCAGCCCCAGCATTTT. Its translation is CASSDTGPYSNQPQHF. Looking up the rest from reference TRBV19 and TRBJ1-5 gives the full variable domain: DGGITQSPKYLFRKEGQNVTLSCEQNLNHDAMYWYRQDPGQGLRLIYYSQIVNDFQKGDIAEGYSVSREKKESFPLTVTSAQKNPTAFYLCASSDTGPYSNQPQHFGDGTRLSIL.

V usage is TRBV3-1 (or the pseudogene TRBV3-2) and J usage is TRBJ1-1, with no clear D. The V end was cut by 2 bases, the J end by 7 bases, with 17 bases between. This CDR3 comprises 15 residues. The germline V gene encodes CDR1 LGHDT and CDR2 YNNKEL (reference sequence). The CDR3 is CASSQKGGGRGEAFF. As DNA, the CDR3 is TGTGCCAGCAGCCAAAAAGGAGGAGGGCGGGGTGAAGCTTTCTTT.

CDR3 protein: CAISTRIEETQYF. CDR3 DNA sequence: TGTGCCATCAGTACCAGGATTGAAGAGACCCAGTACTTC. The genes are TRBV10-3 and TRBJ2-5, with D unclear. This CDR3 has 13 residues. Germline V gene data show CDR1 as ENHRY and CDR2 as SYGVKD. Deletions cut 5 bases from V and 3 bases from J, with 10 bases between.

This chain connects TRBV5-1 to TRBJ1-4; no clear D gene. The ends were cut back, 1 base at V and 10 bases at J, with 23 bases in the middle. This CDR3 is 17 amino acids long. CDR1 SGHRS and CDR2 YFSETQ come from the germline V gene. CDR3 nucleotide sequence: TGCGCCAGCAGCTTGACGGCTCAAGGACGGCTGGGTGGAAAACTGTTTTTT. Its translation is CASSLTAQGRLGGKLFF.

The chain is built from TRBV7-2 and TRBJ1-5; D not certain. The CDR3 is made up of 12 amino acids. Germline CDR1 SGHTA, CDR2 FQGNSA. The V end lost 4 bases, the J end lost 7 bases, and 8 bases lay between the germline ends. CDR3 DNA: TGTGCCAGCAGCTCCAATGCACAGCCCCAGCATTTT. It yields the protein CASSSNAQPQHF.

Turning to this clone: The germline gene is not matched at one end of the junction; a read error may be the cause. The rearrangement uses TRBV13 and TRBJ2-7; 9 bases agree with TRBD2. Germline loops: CDR1 PRHDT, CDR2 FYEKMQ (reference sequence). CDR3 length: 15 residues. CDR3 bases: TGTGCCCGCAGCTGCGGCGGGGGGGCCGCGGGGGAGCAGTACTTC. Translating gives CARSCGGGAAGEQYF.

The V gene is TRBV27, the J gene TRBJ2-2; D is uncertain. CDR1 MNHEY and CDR2 SMNVEV come from the germline V gene (reference sequence). The V gene lost 4 bases and the J gene lost 0 bases, with 3 bases spanning the gap. This CDR3 contains 13 residues. CDR3: CASSYPNTGELFF. DNA for the CDR3: TGTGCCAGCAGTTACCCGAACACCGGGGAGCTGTTTTTT.

The rearrangement uses TRBV6-5 and TRBJ2-7, with 10 bases lining up with TRBD1. In germline, CDR1 is MNHEY, CDR2 SVGAGI. V trimming: 0 bases; J trimming: 2 bases; junction bases outside the gene matches: 4. This CDR3 contains 16 residues. CDR3 coding DNA: TGTGCCAGCAGTTACTCGGGAGGACAGGGGGCCTACGAGCAGTACTTC. Encoded protein: CASSYSGGQGAYEQYF.